A selection of T cell receptor beta chains follows, all from one sample in a study of T cell responses to AZD1222 COVID-19 vaccine. Repertoires were generated with immunoSEQ multiplex PCR, while TCRdb's copy carries only in-frame clones and drops some. The sample shows 160,000 or so clones, around 94% of them seen only once. The sample here was peripheral blood, taken on day 0 of AZD1222 vaccination. The receptors were sampled from an adult in good health. Both conserved end residues are part of each CDR3. D genes are given only for firm matches. Rows may omit the clone size; those that give it use once, few, many or a size class.

d_call: -; j_call: TRBJ1-1; v_call: TRBV14; cdr3_length: 14; clone_size: -; cdr3_nt: TGTGCCAGCAGCCCGGGGGCGGAGAACACTGAAGCTTTCTTT; cdr3_aa: CASSPGAENTEAFF
d_call: -; j_call: TRBJ1-1; v_call: TRBV6-5; cdr3_length: 15; clone_size: -; cdr3_nt: TGTGCCAGCAGTTTCCGACGGACATGGGACACTGAAGCTTTCTTT; cdr3_aa: CASSFRRTWDTEAFF
d_call: -; j_call: TRBJ2-7; v_call: TRBV15; cdr3_length: 14; clone_size: -; cdr3_nt: TGTGCCACCAGCAGAGCAGTTCCCATCGACGAGCAGTACTTC; cdr3_aa: CATSRAVPIDEQYF
d_call: -; j_call: TRBJ2-7; v_call: TRBV2; cdr3_length: 10; clone_size: once; cdr3_nt: TGTGCCAGCAGTGGATACGAGCAGTACTTC; cdr3_aa: CASSGYEQYF
d_call: TRBD1; j_call: TRBJ1-1; v_call: TRBV3-1/TRBV3-2; cdr3_length: 14; clone_size: once; cdr3_nt: TGTGCCAGCAGCCTTCGGACAGGCCGCGCTGAAGCTTTCTTT; cdr3_aa: CASSLRTGRAEAFF
d_call: -; j_call: TRBJ2-5; v_call: TRBV18; cdr3_length: 13; clone_size: -; cdr3_nt: TGTGCCAGCTCAATCAATAGAAGGGAGACCCAGTACTTC; cdr3_aa: CASSINRRETQYF
d_call: TRBD1; j_call: TRBJ1-1; v_call: TRBV6-5; cdr3_length: 16; clone_size: -; cdr3_nt: TGTGCCAGCAGTTACTACGGACAGGGGGTGGGCACTGAAGCTTTCTTT; cdr3_aa: CASSYYGQGVGTEAFF
d_call: TRBD2; j_call: TRBJ2-7; v_call: TRBV18; cdr3_length: 15; clone_size: -; cdr3_nt: TGTGCCAGCTCACCGGGGACTAGCGGGATTTCCGAGCAGTACTTC; cdr3_aa: CASSPGTSGISEQYF
d_call: TRBD2; j_call: TRBJ2-1; v_call: TRBV5-1; cdr3_length: 20; clone_size: -; cdr3_nt: TGCGCCAGCAGCTTGGTGCGACTAGCGGTCACGGGAAGCTCCTACAATGAGCAGTTCTTC; cdr3_aa: CASSLVRLAVTGSSYNEQFF
d_call: TRBD2; j_call: TRBJ2-1; v_call: TRBV5-8; cdr3_length: 15; clone_size: -; cdr3_nt: TGTGCCAGCAGCAGGAGCGGGAGCTCCTACAATGAGCAGTTCTTC; cdr3_aa: CASSRSGSSYNEQFF
d_call: TRBD2; j_call: TRBJ2-5; v_call: TRBV29-1; cdr3_length: 13; clone_size: -; cdr3_nt: TGCAGCGTTGGCGGGAGGTTACAAGAGACCCAGTACTTC; cdr3_aa: CSVGGRLQETQYF
d_call: -; j_call: TRBJ1-1; v_call: TRBV6-5; cdr3_length: 14; clone_size: few; cdr3_nt: TGTGCCAGCACCCAGCCCGGGGGGAACACTGAAGCTTTCTTT; cdr3_aa: CASTQPGGNTEAFF
d_call: TRBD1; j_call: TRBJ1-2; v_call: TRBV2; cdr3_length: 14; clone_size: -; cdr3_nt: TGTGCCAGCAGAACACAGGGGGGCGGCTATGGCTACACCTTC; cdr3_aa: CASRTQGGGYGYTF
d_call: -; j_call: TRBJ1-5; v_call: TRBV30; cdr3_length: 12; clone_size: once; cdr3_nt: TGTGCCTCCGTTCCGGAAAATCAGCCCCAGCATTTT; cdr3_aa: CASVPENQPQHF
d_call: -; j_call: TRBJ2-3; v_call: TRBV7-9; cdr3_length: 14; clone_size: -; cdr3_nt: TGTGCCAGCAGCCCAGCGACTAGCACAGATACGCAGTATTTT; cdr3_aa: CASSPATSTDTQYF
d_call: TRBD1; j_call: TRBJ1-2; v_call: TRBV7-9; cdr3_length: 12; clone_size: -; cdr3_nt: TGTGCCAGCTCGACAGGGGGCTATGGCTACACCTTC; cdr3_aa: CASSTGGYGYTF
d_call: -; j_call: TRBJ1-1; v_call: TRBV21-1; cdr3_length: 14; clone_size: once; cdr3_nt: TGTGCCAGCAGCACGGGTACAATGAACACTGAAGCTTTCTTT; cdr3_aa: CASSTGTMNTEAFF
d_call: -; j_call: TRBJ1-5; v_call: TRBV2; cdr3_length: 15; clone_size: -; cdr3_nt: TGTGCCAGCAGTGAAACAGCCTATAGCAATCAGCCCCAGCATTTT; cdr3_aa: CASSETAYSNQPQHF
d_call: -; j_call: TRBJ1-5; v_call: TRBV4-2; cdr3_length: 16; clone_size: -; cdr3_nt: TGTGCCAGCAGCCAAGATGTTGGGGGCGGCAATCAGCCCCAGCATTTT; cdr3_aa: CASSQDVGGGNQPQHF
d_call: -; j_call: TRBJ2-7; v_call: TRBV6-5; cdr3_length: 14; clone_size: -; cdr3_nt: TGTGCCAGCAGTTACGGAGGGGGCAGGTACGAGCAGTACTTC; cdr3_aa: CASSYGGGRYEQYF
d_call: -; j_call: TRBJ2-7; v_call: TRBV19; cdr3_length: 11; clone_size: -; cdr3_nt: TGTGCCAGTAGTACAAGGACCGAGCAGTACTTC; cdr3_aa: CASSTRTEQYF
d_call: TRBD1; j_call: TRBJ1-1; v_call: TRBV2; cdr3_length: 14; clone_size: -; cdr3_nt: TGTGCCAGCAATCCACAGGGGGCCGGCACTGAAGCTTTCTTT; cdr3_aa: CASNPQGAGTEAFF
d_call: -; j_call: TRBJ1-1; v_call: TRBV10-1; cdr3_length: 13; clone_size: -; cdr3_nt: TGCGCCAGCAGTGAGGCAGGGAGCGTTGAAGCTTTCTTT; cdr3_aa: CASSEAGSVEAFF
d_call: -; j_call: TRBJ1-5; v_call: TRBV6-1; cdr3_length: 17; clone_size: -; cdr3_nt: TGTGCCAGCAGTGAAAGCTTATCTCGAGGGCTTGCTCAGCCCCAGCATTTT; cdr3_aa: CASSESLSRGLAQPQHF
d_call: -; j_call: TRBJ2-1; v_call: TRBV5-5; cdr3_length: 13; clone_size: few; cdr3_nt: TGTGCCAGCGAGAGGAGCTCCTACAATGAGCAGTTCTTC; cdr3_aa: CASERSSYNEQFF
d_call: TRBD1; j_call: TRBJ1-1; v_call: TRBV19; cdr3_length: 17; clone_size: -; cdr3_nt: TGTGCCAGTAGTACCAGGACAGGGGGCTGGGGGAACACTGAAGCTTTCTTT; cdr3_aa: CASSTRTGGWGNTEAFF
d_call: TRBD1; j_call: TRBJ2-3; v_call: TRBV5-1; cdr3_length: 14; clone_size: once; cdr3_nt: TGCGCCTCCAACCGGCAGGGGGGCACAGATACGCAGTATTTT; cdr3_aa: CASNRQGGTDTQYF
d_call: -; j_call: TRBJ1-4; v_call: TRBV11-2; cdr3_length: 14; clone_size: -; cdr3_nt: TGTGCCAGCAGCCGGGACCTCGTTGAGGAAAAACTGTTTTTT; cdr3_aa: CASSRDLVEEKLFF
d_call: TRBD2; j_call: TRBJ2-1; v_call: TRBV5-4; cdr3_length: 14; clone_size: -; cdr3_nt: TGTGCCAGCAGCTTACAGACTAGCTGGAATGAGCAGTTCTTC; cdr3_aa: CASSLQTSWNEQFF
d_call: -; j_call: TRBJ1-2; v_call: TRBV6-5; cdr3_length: 12; clone_size: -; cdr3_nt: TGTGCCAGCAGGGACCTCGAGGGCGGCTACACCTTC; cdr3_aa: CASRDLEGGYTF
d_call: TRBD1; j_call: TRBJ2-7; v_call: TRBV28; cdr3_length: 13; clone_size: -; cdr3_nt: TGTGCCAGCAGTCAGGGACAGAGCTACGAGCAGTACTTC; cdr3_aa: CASSQGQSYEQYF
d_call: -; j_call: TRBJ2-1; v_call: TRBV11-2; cdr3_length: 13; clone_size: -; cdr3_nt: TGTGCCAGCAGCTCCAGGGTGTTTGGTGAGCAGTTCTTC; cdr3_aa: CASSSRVFGEQFF
d_call: TRBD1; j_call: TRBJ2-5; v_call: TRBV6-5; cdr3_length: 12; clone_size: once; cdr3_nt: TGTGCCAGCACAGGGGGAATGGAGACCCAGTACTTC; cdr3_aa: CASTGGMETQYF
d_call: -; j_call: TRBJ2-2; v_call: TRBV5-6; cdr3_length: 12; clone_size: -; cdr3_nt: TGTGCCAGCAGCTTGGCCACCGGGGAGCTGTTTTTT; cdr3_aa: CASSLATGELFF
d_call: TRBD2; j_call: TRBJ2-2; v_call: TRBV5-1; cdr3_length: 17; clone_size: -; cdr3_nt: TGCGCCAGCTCCTGGACTAGCGGGAGGGCCTTAACCGGGGAGCTGTTTTTT; cdr3_aa: CASSWTSGRALTGELFF
d_call: TRBD1; j_call: TRBJ1-2; v_call: TRBV30; cdr3_length: 12; clone_size: -; cdr3_nt: TGTGCCTGGAGTCACATCCGCACAGGGGGGACCTTC; cdr3_aa: CAWSHIRTGGTF
d_call: -; j_call: TRBJ2-7; v_call: TRBV18; cdr3_length: 12; clone_size: -; cdr3_nt: TGTGCCAGCTCACCAGAGGCCTACGAGCAGTACTTC; cdr3_aa: CASSPEAYEQYF
d_call: -; j_call: TRBJ2-4; v_call: TRBV7-2; cdr3_length: 15; clone_size: -; cdr3_nt: TGTGCCAGCAGCTTATCTTCTGGGGGGCTTGACATTCAGTACTTC; cdr3_aa: CASSLSSGGLDIQYF
d_call: -; j_call: TRBJ2-2; v_call: TRBV9; cdr3_length: 15; clone_size: -; cdr3_nt: TGTGCCAGCAGCGTACGGGATAGGGACACCGGGGAGCTGTTTTTT; cdr3_aa: CASSVRDRDTGELFF
d_call: -; j_call: TRBJ1-3; v_call: TRBV5-8; cdr3_length: 17; clone_size: -; cdr3_nt: TGTGCCAGCAGCTTGGTCCTGGCCAGGGTGGCTGGAAACACCATATATTTT; cdr3_aa: CASSLVLARVAGNTIYF
d_call: -; j_call: TRBJ1-1; v_call: TRBV10-3; cdr3_length: 13; clone_size: -; cdr3_nt: TGTGCCATCAGTGAGTCGGTGAACACTGAAGCTTTCTTT; cdr3_aa: CAISESVNTEAFF
d_call: TRBD1; j_call: TRBJ1-1; v_call: TRBV6-5; cdr3_length: 15; clone_size: -; cdr3_nt: TGTGCCAGCAGTTCCTCGACAGGGATCCACACTGAAGCTTTCTTT; cdr3_aa: CASSSSTGIHTEAFF
d_call: TRBD1; j_call: TRBJ1-1; v_call: TRBV19; cdr3_length: 14; clone_size: -; cdr3_nt: TGTGCCAGTAGCGACAGGGCGATGAACACTGAAGCTTTCTTT; cdr3_aa: CASSDRAMNTEAFF
d_call: -; j_call: TRBJ1-5; v_call: TRBV4-1; cdr3_length: 14; clone_size: -; cdr3_nt: TGCGCCAGCAGCCAAGATAGGGGTAATCAGCCCCAGCATTTT; cdr3_aa: CASSQDRGNQPQHF
d_call: -; j_call: TRBJ2-5; v_call: TRBV29-1; cdr3_length: 16; clone_size: -; cdr3_nt: TGCAGCGTCCCCCCTTGGGGGGGGGCATCTCCAGAGACCCAGTACTTC; cdr3_aa: CSVPPWGGASPETQYF
d_call: TRBD1; j_call: TRBJ1-2; v_call: TRBV5-4; cdr3_length: 15; clone_size: -; cdr3_nt: TGTGCCAGCAGCTTGGCCGGGACAGGGGGCTATGGCTACACCTTC; cdr3_aa: CASSLAGTGGYGYTF
d_call: -; j_call: TRBJ1-1; v_call: TRBV14; cdr3_length: 16; clone_size: -; cdr3_nt: TGTGCCAGCAGCCAAGAAGGCCGGGGACACATTGCCGGAGCTTTCTTT; cdr3_aa: CASSQEGRGHIAGAFF
d_call: -; j_call: TRBJ2-6; v_call: TRBV27; cdr3_length: 15; clone_size: once; cdr3_nt: TGTGCCAGCAGTTTTCAGAGCTCTGGGGCCAACGTCCTGACTTTC; cdr3_aa: CASSFQSSGANVLTF
d_call: -; j_call: TRBJ1-4; v_call: TRBV13; cdr3_length: 12; clone_size: -; cdr3_nt: TGTGCCAGCAGCTTTTCACGTGGGAAACTGTTTTTT; cdr3_aa: CASSFSRGKLFF
d_call: -; j_call: TRBJ2-7; v_call: TRBV12-3/TRBV12-4; cdr3_length: 13; clone_size: -; cdr3_nt: TGTGCCAGCAGTTCCGGCCAACCCTACGAGCAGTACTTC; cdr3_aa: CASSSGQPYEQYF
d_call: -; j_call: TRBJ1-3; v_call: TRBV7-8; cdr3_length: 15; clone_size: -; cdr3_nt: TGTGCCAGCGGCTGGGACAAAATCTCTGGAAACACCATATATTTT; cdr3_aa: CASGWDKISGNTIYF
d_call: -; j_call: TRBJ2-5; v_call: TRBV11-2; cdr3_length: 16; clone_size: -; cdr3_nt: TGTGCCAGCAGCCCAGTGGGGGTAGGGTACCAAGAGACCCAGTACTTC; cdr3_aa: CASSPVGVGYQETQYF
d_call: TRBD1; j_call: TRBJ1-1; v_call: TRBV7-9; cdr3_length: 12; clone_size: -; cdr3_nt: TGTGCCAGCAGCTCGACAGGGTTCGGAGCTTTCTTT; cdr3_aa: CASSSTGFGAFF
d_call: TRBD2; j_call: TRBJ2-3; v_call: TRBV10-1; cdr3_length: 16; clone_size: -; cdr3_nt: TGCGCCAGCAGTGAAGATAGCGGGAGGGCCGCAGATACGCAGTATTTT; cdr3_aa: CASSEDSGRAADTQYF
d_call: -; j_call: TRBJ1-2; v_call: TRBV27; cdr3_length: 13; clone_size: -; cdr3_nt: TGTGCCAGCACCTCCGGGACAATGAATGGCTACACCTTC; cdr3_aa: CASTSGTMNGYTF
d_call: -; j_call: TRBJ2-5; v_call: TRBV30; cdr3_length: 14; clone_size: -; cdr3_nt: TGTGCCTGGAGTTTCGGACAGACCCAAGAGACCCAGTACTTC; cdr3_aa: CAWSFGQTQETQYF
d_call: -; j_call: TRBJ2-5; v_call: TRBV29-1; cdr3_length: 14; clone_size: -; cdr3_nt: TGCAGCTCTAGCAGGGGATCGCGGACAGAGACCCAGTACTTC; cdr3_aa: CSSSRGSRTETQYF
d_call: -; j_call: TRBJ1-5; v_call: TRBV19; cdr3_length: 17; clone_size: -; cdr3_nt: TGTGCCAGTAGTATAGATCTTGGCCGTCCGAGAGGTCAGCCCCAGCATTTT; cdr3_aa: CASSIDLGRPRGQPQHF
d_call: -; j_call: TRBJ2-7; v_call: TRBV27; cdr3_length: 16; clone_size: -; cdr3_nt: TGTGCCAGCAGTTTTCTATCGGCAGGGTCATTCTACGAGCAGTACTTC; cdr3_aa: CASSFLSAGSFYEQYF